A single sample gave rise to the 13 T cell receptor beta chains below, sequenced in a study of blood T cell repertoires in COVID-19. The method was immunoSEQ multiplex PCR; TCRdb's version includes in-frame clones alone and lacks a portion of them. The table lists about 210,000 clones, roughly 86% of them singletons. The material sequenced was PBMCs or T cells enriched from blood (not recorded which). The source is a man aged 18 to 30 with acute COVID-19.

The rearrangement joins TRBV2 to TRBJ1-4; maybe TRBD1 (6 bases). V lost 4 bases to trimming and J lost 8 bases, with 14 bases between them. CDR1 SNHLY and CDR2 FYNNEI come from the germline V gene. The CDR3 length is 14 residues. DNA for the CDR3: TGTGCCAGCAGTGCCCAGGGGAGGGGCGAAAAACTGTTTTTT. Translated, it gives CASSAQGRGEKLFF.

Written as DNA, the CDR3 is TGCGCCAGCAGCCAAGATACAGGGTACAATCAGCCCCAGCATTTT. Translation gives CASSQDTGYNQPQHF. The chain uses TRBV4-1 and TRBJ1-5; D might be TRBD1 (6 bases). Germline V gene lookup returns CDR1 MGHRA and CDR2 YSYEKL. Trimming took off 0 bases at V and 3 bases at J, with 9 bases between the two ends. The CDR3 consists of 15 residues.

A few counts support this clone. The genes are TRBV27 and TRBJ2-1, with D maybe TRBD1 (5 bases). Germline-derived CDR1 and CDR2 are MNHEY and SMNVEV (reference sequence). Trimming left V 4 bases short and J 2 bases short, with 12 bases between. The CDR3 totals 15 residues. Written as DNA, the CDR3 is TGTGCCAGCAGTTCACGACAGAGGACCTACAATGAGCAGTTCTTC. It specifies CASSSRQRTYNEQFF.

The rearrangement uses TRBV9 and TRBJ2-3; D is possibly TRBD2 (7 bases). This CDR3 has 20 residues. Germline CDR1 is SGDLS and CDR2 is YYNGEE. V was cut by 6 bases and J by 2 bases, with 31 bases left in between. The CDR3 DNA reads TGTGCCAGCACCAATAGGAGGGGGGGCGGTCGCCCGGAAACCACAGATACGCAGTATTTT. Its translation: CASTNRRGGGRPETTDTQYF.

V gene TRBV25-1 combines with J gene TRBJ1-3; 7 positions match TRBD1. This CDR3 comprises 17 residues. V shed 2 bases and J 0 bases; nucleotides not matched to a gene: 7. CDR1 is MGHDK, CDR2 SYGVNS, per germline. The CDR3 nucleotides read TGTGCCAGCAGTGAACCCGGGACAGCGAGCTCTGGAAACACCATATATTTT. Its protein product is CASSEPGTASSGNTIYF.

V and J are TRBV7-6 and TRBJ2-3; tentatively, D is TRBD1 (6 bases). The CDR3 has 13 residues. The V and J ends lost 0 bases and 5 bases respectively, with 6 bases between them. Looked up from germline, CDR1 is SGHVS and CDR2 is FNYEAQ. DNA for the CDR3: TGTGCCAGCAGCTTAGCCAGGGGAGATACGCAGTATTTT. It specifies CASSLARGDTQYF.

This rearrangement joins TRBV24-1 to TRBJ2-2, with D possibly matching TRBD1 (6 bases). The V gene's germline CDR1 is KGHDR and CDR2 SFDVKD. The CDR3 has 14 residues. V lost 6 bases and J lost 3, with 10 bases in between. CDR3 nucleotides: TGTGCCACCAGTAACCCAGGGGACACCGGGGAGCTGTTTTTT. It encodes CATSNPGDTGELFF.

The chain joins TRBV7-3 to TRBJ2-3; 7 nucleotides line up with TRBD2. With 2 bases clipped from V and 3 bases from J, the junction kept 5 bases outside the gene matches. Germline assignment: CDR1 SGHTA and CDR2 FQGTGA. This CDR3 has 15 amino acids. The CDR3 spells CASSLGAGETDTQYF. The CDR3 region has the DNA TGTGCCAGCAGCTTAGGGGCGGGAGAAACAGATACGCAGTATTTT.

V gene TRBV29-1 combines with J gene TRBJ2-7, with 12 bases matching TRBD1. Per the germline V gene, CDR1 is SQVTM and CDR2 is ANQGSEA. This CDR3 has 15 residues. The trim removed 6 bases at V and 3 bases at J, leaving 9 bases unmatched. The CDR3 reads CSVGRDRGPLYEQYF. The CDR3 DNA is TGCAGCGTAGGCCGGGACAGGGGGCCCCTCTACGAGCAGTACTTC.

The chain links TRBV30 to TRBJ2-5; the match to TRBD2 covers 9 bases. V lost 4 bases to trimming and J lost 5 bases; unmatched junction nucleotides: 8. This CDR3 is built from 14 residues. Germline V lookup: CDR1 GTSNPN, CDR2 SVGIG (reference sequence). The CDR3 bases are TGTGCCTGGACCAAAGCGGGAGGCTTGGAGACCCAGTACTTC. The encoded protein is CAWTKAGGLETQYF.

CDR3 coding DNA: TGTGCCAGTAGTATCTTCCCGACAGGGGGCCTCTATGGCTACACCTTC. This sequence encodes CASSIFPTGGLYGYTF. The chain links TRBV19 to TRBJ1-2; 10 positions agree with TRBD1. CDR1 LNHDA and CDR2 SQIVND come from the germline V gene (reference sequence). The junction had 8 bases not matched to a gene; V was cut back by 3 bases and J by 4 bases. This CDR3 has 16 residues.

The chain employs TRBV7-3 and TRBJ2-2; TRBD2 matches at 7 bases. Trimming at V came to 4 bases and at J to 0 bases, leaving 11 bases not matched to a gene. CDR3 length equals 18 residues. CDR1 is SGHTA, CDR2 FQGTGA, per germline. The CDR3 coding sequence is TGTGCCAGCAGCTCGGGCGGGAGCGGGGATACGAACACCGGGGAGCTGTTTTTT. It codes for CASSSGGSGDTNTGELFF.

This sequence joins TRBV27 and TRBJ2-5; 9 bases line up with TRBD2. This CDR3 contains 15 residues. The V segment lost 8 bases and the J segment 5 bases; nucleotides outside the gene matches: 12. Germline CDR1 reads MNHEY; CDR2 reads SMNVEV (reference sequence). CDR3: CASGPGTSYGETQYF. The CDR3 region has the DNA TGTGCCAGCGGGCCGGGGACTAGCTATGGGGAGACCCAGTACTTC.